Below, one T cell receptor beta chain is given with its context. No antigen is known for it. These data are taken from a study of vaccination effects on CD4 cells after COVID-19. The CDR3 spans 15 residues. Germline CDR1 ENHRY, CDR2 SYGVKD. Unmatched junction bases numbered 11, after V lost 2 bases and J lost 8 bases. Findings of the study overall: Clones induced by infection and by vaccine showed marked clonal contraction late after vaccination.

Before sequencing took place, the ViraFEST assay used viral peptide pools to expand antigen-specific CD4+ T cells. CD4+ T cells were isolated after 10 days of culture. Each participant received a vaccine that was either BNT162b2 or mRNA-1273, given as two doses. Nucleocapsid antibodies were negative in the vaccine recipients, who had never had SARS-CoV-2 infection. Using immunoSEQ multiplex PCR, the repertoire was profiled, and TCRdb retains in-frame clones only, with some absent. The sample has some 22,000 clones; around 76% are singletons. The chain couples TRBV10-3 to TRBJ1-1; TRBD1 aligns across 7 bases. The sample in question was CD4+ T cells from PBMCs cultured with HCoV-229E spike peptides, obtained after COVID-19 vaccination. This receptor was identified in a human donor who received a COVID-19 vaccine. In DNA form, the CDR3 reads TGTGCCATCAGTGAGACCGGGACAGCTACTACCGAAGCTTTCTTT. Residues: CAISETGTATTEAFF.